This is a list of T cell receptor beta chains from one sample in a study of CDR3 diversity in severe acne. One entry per CDR3 protein results from TCRdb running MiXCR on the PCR reads. The profile shows tens of thousands of distinct CDR3 sequences, about 54% of them singletons. The sample taken for sequencing was blood. The receptors shown here come from a male donor in good health, without acne. The CDR3 runs from the conserved cysteine through the conserved F or W. The D gene is left open where the match is weak. Expanded clones get a size class; other rows say once, few or many, or leave the size out.

-	TRBJ2-7	-	TRBV20-1	TGCAGTGCCGCGCACCCACGGGGCCCCTACGAGCAGTACTTC	CSAAHPRGPYEQYF
-	TRBJ1-6	TRBD1	TRBV20-1	TGCAGTGCTAGAGACCCACCGGGGACAGGCAACAATTCACCCCTCCACTTT	CSARDPPGTGNNSPLHF
-	TRBJ1-2	-	TRBV20-1	TGCAGTGCTAGAGCGGGTGGGGCCCGCTACACCTTC	CSARAGGARYTF
-	TRBJ2-7	-	TRBV6-5	TGTGCCACCAGACAGGGACTCAACGAGCAGTACTTC	CATRQGLNEQYF
many	TRBJ2-7	TRBD1	TRBV5-1	TGCGCCAGCAGCTTGGGAGCACAGGGGTCCGAGCAGTACTTC	CASSLGAQGSEQYF
-	TRBJ2-7	TRBD2	TRBV5-1	TGCGCCAGCAGGCCGGGACTAGCACCCTACGAGGAGCAGTACTTC	CASRPGLAPYEEQYF
medium-sized	TRBJ2-5	-	TRBV7-6	TGTGCCAGCAGCTTATTATTGGGAAGAGAGACCCAGTACTTC	CASSLLLGRETQYF
many	TRBJ1-6	-	TRBV3-1	TGTGCCAGCAGCCCGATCCCGGGGACGAATTCACCCCTCCACTTT	CASSPIPGTNSPLHF
-	TRBJ1-1	TRBD1	TRBV12-3/TRBV12-4	TGTGCCAGCAGTCCTGGGACAGGGAACACTGAAGCTTTCTTT	CASSPGTGNTEAFF
-	TRBJ1-1	-	TRBV2	TGTGCCAGCAGTGAATGGGCAGGGGCTGAAGCTTTCTTT	CASSEWAGAEAFF
-	TRBJ1-5	-	TRBV2	TGTGCCAGCAGTGAAGAAACAGGAGATAATCAGCCCCAGCATTTT	CASSEETGDNQPQHF
-	TRBJ1-1	TRBD1	TRBV6-1	TGTGCCAGCAGTGAGGGTGGACAGGGGAGGACTGAAGCTTTCTTT	CASSEGGQGRTEAFF
few	TRBJ1-5	-	TRBV15	TGTGCCACCAGCAGCCCTAGCCCGGCGCCCCAGCATTTT	CATSSPSPAPQHF
many	TRBJ1-6	TRBD1	TRBV14	TGTGCCAGCAGCCACAGACAGGGGGCGAGGGATAATTCACCCCTCCACTTT	CASSHRQGARDNSPLHF
-	TRBJ1-3	TRBD1	TRBV6-5	TGTGCCAGCAGACAGGGGGCGCAGGGAAACACCATATATTTT	CASRQGAQGNTIYF
-	TRBJ2-7	-	TRBV6-5	TGTGCCAGCAGTTCTCCGGTCGCTGGCTACGAGCAGTACTTC	CASSSPVAGYEQYF
many	TRBJ2-7	-	TRBV11-2	TGTGCCAGCAGCTTAGGTCTCGAGCAGTACTTC	CASSLGLEQYF
-	TRBJ1-4	TRBD1	TRBV7-9	TGTGCCAGCAGCCCCCGACAGGGCGGTAATGAAAAACTGTTTTTT	CASSPRQGGNEKLFF
-	TRBJ1-6	TRBD1	TRBV7-7	TGTGCCCAGGGGGCGTCCGTCGATAATTCACCCCTCCACTTT	CAQGASVDNSPLHF
few	TRBJ2-7	TRBD1	TRBV10-3	TGTGCCACAGGGACAGGGAACGAGCAGTACTTC	CATGTGNEQYF
-	TRBJ2-3	TRBD1	TRBV6-5	TGTGCCAGCAAAACAGGGGGCGGGACAGATACGCAGTATTTT	CASKTGGGTDTQYF
-	TRBJ1-3	-	TRBV7-3	TGTGCCAGCAGCATCACCGGGACGGGTGGAAACACCATATATTTT	CASSITGTGGNTIYF
-	TRBJ1-2	-	TRBV12-5	TGTGCTAGTGTCCGGGACATGCTTTATGGCTACACCTTC	CASVRDMLYGYTF
-	TRBJ2-2	-	TRBV9	TGTGCCAGCAGCGTAGATGGCGGGCCCGGGGAGCTGTTTTTT	CASSVDGGPGELFF
-	TRBJ2-7	TRBD2	TRBV28	TGTGCCAGCAGTTTAGCTAGCGGGGACGAGCAGTACTTC	CASSLASGDEQYF
few	TRBJ2-5	-	TRBV5-1	TGCGCCAGCAGCTTGGCCCCCCCAGAGACCCAGTACTTC	CASSLAPPETQYF
-	TRBJ1-1	TRBD1	TRBV5-1	TGCGCCAGCCGACAGGGGTCGGGCACTGAAGCTTTCTTT	CASRQGSGTEAFF
-	TRBJ2-7	-	TRBV5-1	TGCGCCAGCAGCTTGGAACAGGCCTACGAGCAGTACTTC	CASSLEQAYEQYF
-	TRBJ2-7	-	TRBV20-1	TGCAGTGCTGAGAGGGCAGGGGGGGCTTACTACGAGCAGTACTTC	CSAERAGGAYYEQYF
-	TRBJ2-7	TRBD1	TRBV10-3	TGTGCCATCAGTGAGACAATAGGACAGGGAGGATTTTGGGAGCAGTACTTC	CAISETIGQGGFWEQYF
-	TRBJ2-1	-	TRBV25-1	TGTGTCAGCAGTGAAGCAGGTGGCAGGAGGAATGAGCAGTTCTTC	CVSSEAGGRRNEQFF
-	TRBJ2-2	-	TRBV28	TGTGCCAGCAGTCGCGCGAACACCGGGGAGCTGTTTTTT	CASSRANTGELFF
-	TRBJ1-1	-	TRBV7-9	TGTGCCAGCAGCGTTTCGGCGGGGGAAACTGAAGCTTTCTTT	CASSVSAGETEAFF
few	TRBJ2-3	TRBD1	TRBV5-6	TGTGCCAGCGGCCCGGACAGGGGGCTGCCAGATACGCAGTATTTT	CASGPDRGLPDTQYF
few	TRBJ1-1	TRBD1	TRBV20-1	TGCAGTGCTTACTCCGGGACAGGGATGGACACTGAAGCTTTCTTT	CSAYSGTGMDTEAFF
few	TRBJ1-4	TRBD1	TRBV9	TGTGCCAGCAGCGTGACAGGGGGTGAAAAACTGTTTTTT	CASSVTGGEKLFF
-	TRBJ2-7	-	TRBV7-3	TGTGCCAGCAGCCGCGAAAAGAGGGGCTACGAGCAGTACTTC	CASSREKRGYEQYF
-	TRBJ1-2	TRBD1	TRBV10-3	TGTGCCATCAGTGAGTCGGGCTTTACTAGCGGGACAGGGAGATACTATGGCTACACCTTC	CAISESGFTSGTGRYYGYTF
-	TRBJ2-2	TRBD1	TRBV5-1	TGCGCCAGCAGCGAACCGACAGGGTTCAGGCAGCCCCTTCTTACAAACACCGGGGAGCTGTTTTTT	CASSEPTGFRQPLLTNTGELFF
-	TRBJ1-2	-	TRBV2	TGTGCCAGCAGTGAAAGCCAGGTCGCTAACTATGGCTACACCTTC	CASSESQVANYGYTF
-	TRBJ1-6	-	TRBV7-9	TGTGCCAGCAGCTTAGGCCAGTTGGATTCATCCAATTCACCCCTCCACTTT	CASSLGQLDSSNSPLHF
many	TRBJ1-1	-	TRBV19	TGTGCCAGTAGTATAGGCAGGCAGAACACTGAAGCTTTCTTT	CASSIGRQNTEAFF
-	TRBJ2-5	-	TRBV5-1	TGCGCCAGCAGCTTGGCACAGGGAGGTGGCCAGTACTTC	CASSLAQGGGQYF
many	TRBJ2-6	TRBD1	TRBV24-1	TGTGCCACCAGTGACCCGCACCAGGACAGGGCCCGCTCTGGGGCCAACGTCCTGACTTTC	CATSDPHQDRARSGANVLTF
-	TRBJ2-3	TRBD1	TRBV3-1	TGTGCCAGCAGCCCTTTCACAGGGGCAACGGCAGATACGCAGTATTTT	CASSPFTGATADTQYF
-	TRBJ2-7	-	TRBV2	TGTGCCAGCAGGGCCGCGGGCTACGAGCAGTACTTC	CASRAAGYEQYF
few	TRBJ1-1	TRBD1	TRBV29-1	TGCAGCGTTGATGACAGGGGCGACACTGAAGCTTTCTTT	CSVDDRGDTEAFF
medium-sized	TRBJ2-3	-	TRBV7-7	TGTGCCAGCAGCAGAGGAGACACAGATACGCAGTATTTT	CASSRGDTDTQYF
-	TRBJ1-1	-	TRBV7-2	TGTGCCAGCAGCCGCCTAGGAGTAAACACTGAAGCTTTCTTT	CASSRLGVNTEAFF
few	TRBJ2-7	-	TRBV6-1	TGTGCCAGCAGGGAAGGGAGTTCCGAGCAGTACTTC	CASREGSSEQYF
-	TRBJ2-2	TRBD2	TRBV7-9	TGTGCCAGCAGCTCGCCGGGACTAGCGGGAGGAATAGATTCCGGGGAGCTGTTTTTT	CASSSPGLAGGIDSGELFF
-	TRBJ2-7	TRBD1	TRBV7-2	TGTGCCAGCAGCTTAACAGGGGGCAAAAACGAGCAGTACTTC	CASSLTGGKNEQYF
few	TRBJ1-1	TRBD1	TRBV2	TGTGCCAGCAGCGCCAAAAGACAGGGGGCTGAAGCTTTCTTT	CASSAKRQGAEAFF